A selection of T cell receptor beta chains follows, all from one sample in a study of blood T cell repertoires in COVID-19. The method was immunoSEQ multiplex PCR; TCRdb's version includes in-frame clones alone and lacks a portion of them. The sample records some 41,000 clones, about 90% being singletons. Sequenced sample: peripheral blood. Receptors were obtained from a woman in her twenties or thirties in a cohort sampled during active COVID-19. The CDR3 runs from the conserved cysteine through the conserved F or W. A D gene is named only where the DNA matches it firmly. For some rows the clone size is stated as once, few or many, or as a class when expanded; others skip it.

j_call v_call clone_size d_call cdr3_aa cdr3_nt
TRBJ1-2 TRBV28 NA NA CASTTGTTNYGYTF TGTGCCAGCACCACCGGGACTACTAACTATGGCTACACCTTC
TRBJ1-5 TRBV2 NA TRBD1 CASRAGQGSQPQHF TGTGCCAGCAGAGCGGGACAGGGGAGTCAGCCCCAGCATTTT
TRBJ1-3 TRBV6-6 NA TRBD1 CASSRSPGTGASGNTIYF TGTGCCAGCAGTCGAAGTCCCGGGACAGGGGCCTCTGGAAACACCATATATTTT
TRBJ2-1 TRBV10-3 NA NA CAISVGGDEQFF TGTGCCATCAGTGTGGGGGGTGATGAGCAGTTCTTC
TRBJ1-6 TRBV2 NA NA CASRQIRTGSPLHF TGTGCCAGCAGGCAAATAAGGACGGGGTCACCCCTCCACTTT
TRBJ1-2 TRBV5-1 NA TRBD1 CASSSPGQGDDYGYTF TGCGCCAGCAGCTCTCCGGGACAGGGGGATGACTATGGCTACACCTTC
TRBJ1-1 TRBV6-6 NA TRBD1 CASSYPTGMSTEAFF TGTGCCAGCAGTTACCCGACAGGGATGAGCACTGAAGCTTTCTTT
TRBJ1-1 TRBV3-1/TRBV3-2 NA NA CASSQEWQNTEAFF TGTGCCAGCAGCCAAGAGTGGCAGAACACTGAAGCTTTCTTT
TRBJ1-6 TRBV7-9 NA NA CASSLTVTNSPLHF TGTGCCAGCAGCTTAACAGTTACTAATTCACCCCTCCACTTT
TRBJ1-2 TRBV25-1 NA TRBD1 CASSEYSHRTGRNYGYTF TGTGCCAGCAGTGAATATAGCCATCGGACAGGGAGGAACTATGGCTACACCTTC
TRBJ2-1 TRBV27 NA TRBD2 CASRDFGLAAYNEQFF TGTGCCAGCAGAGATTTCGGACTAGCGGCATACAATGAGCAGTTCTTC
TRBJ2-2 TRBV4-2 NA NA CASSHVTEDGELFF TGTGCCAGCAGCCACGTGACAGAAGACGGGGAGCTGTTTTTT
TRBJ1-5 TRBV7-2 NA TRBD1 CASSLNTGGFNQPQHF TGTGCCAGCAGCTTAAACACAGGGGGTTTTAATCAGCCCCAGCATTTT
TRBJ2-3 TRBV11-3 NA NA CASSPRADTQYF TGTGCCAGCAGCCCACGAGCAGATACGCAGTATTTT
TRBJ2-7 TRBV4-3 NA NA CASSQDVRDFYEQYF TGCGCCAGCAGCCAAGATGTAAGGGACTTCTACGAGCAGTACTTC
TRBJ2-2 TRBV9 NA TRBD1 CASSVTTGPGELFF TGTGCCAGCAGCGTGACGACAGGGCCCGGGGAGCTGTTTTTT
TRBJ2-1 TRBV28 NA TRBD1 CASSSHRGHNEQFF TGTGCCAGCAGTTCCCACAGGGGACACAATGAGCAGTTCTTC
TRBJ2-7 TRBV6-6 NA NA CASTLQDEQYF TGTGCCAGCACTTTACAGGACGAGCAGTACTTC
TRBJ1-3 TRBV18 NA TRBD1 CASSPRKGATDTIYF TGTGCCAGCTCACCACGTAAGGGGGCAACGGACACCATATATTTT
TRBJ1-1 TRBV6-5 NA NA CASSPRQNTEAFF TGTGCCAGCAGCCCAAGACAGAACACTGAAGCTTTCTTT
TRBJ2-5 TRBV7-2 once TRBD2 CASIRTSGRATQYF TGTGCCAGCATCAGGACTAGCGGGAGGGCGACCCAGTACTTC
TRBJ1-2 TRBV5-5 once NA CASSLGLDSSYGYTF TGTGCCAGCAGCTTGGGGCTAGACAGTTCCTATGGCTACACCTTC
TRBJ1-5 TRBV6-4 NA NA CASSVSFNQPQHF TGTGCCAGCAGTGTCAGTTTCAATCAGCCCCAGCATTTT
TRBJ2-2 TRBV27 NA NA CASSLMAGTGELFF TGTGCCAGCAGTTTGATGGCAGGCACCGGGGAGCTGTTTTTT
TRBJ1-2 TRBV5-1 NA TRBD1 CASRRDTGTGGGYTF TGCGCCAGCAGACGAGATACCGGGACAGGGGGTGGCTACACCTTC
TRBJ2-3 TRBV4-1 NA TRBD2 CASSQGTLAGGSDTQYF TGCGCCAGCAGCCAAGGAACTCTAGCGGGAGGGTCAGATACGCAGTATTTT
TRBJ1-1 TRBV18 once TRBD1 CASSRQGQGGTEAFF TGTGCCAGCTCACGCCAGGGACAGGGAGGCACTGAAGCTTTCTTT
TRBJ2-1 TRBV7-3 NA NA CASSLRDGSGSYNEQFF TGTGCCAGCAGCTTAAGGGACGGGAGTGGGTCCTACAATGAGCAGTTCTTC
TRBJ2-7 TRBV28 NA TRBD1 CASRPPGQGDEQYF TGTGCCAGCAGACCCCCCGGACAGGGGGACGAGCAGTACTTC
TRBJ2-2 TRBV24-1 NA TRBD2 CATSDLHGPGTSGSRNTGELFF TGTGCCACCAGTGATTTGCATGGTCCCGGGACTAGCGGAAGTAGAAACACCGGGGAGCTGTTTTTT
TRBJ2-3 TRBV2 NA NA CASSDWATLVDTQYF TGTGCCAGCAGTGACTGGGCGACCCTGGTAGATACGCAGTATTTT
TRBJ1-1 TRBV12-5 NA NA CASGLGGNTEAFF TGTGCTAGTGGTTTAGGGGGGAACACTGAAGCTTTCTTT
TRBJ2-7 TRBV19 NA NA CASRAAASKQQYF TGTGCCAGTAGAGCGGCGGCTAGCAAGCAGCAGTACTTC
TRBJ2-1 TRBV21-1 once NA CASSTKREGNEQFF TGTGCCAGCAGCACCAAGCGGGAGGGTAATGAGCAGTTCTTC
TRBJ1-2 TRBV30 NA TRBD1 CAWTLDRVYGYTF TGTGCCTGGACATTGGACAGGGTCTATGGCTACACCTTC
TRBJ2-7 TRBV7-2 NA TRBD1 CASSFTGGQTYEQYF TGTGCCAGCAGCTTCACAGGGGGCCAAACCTACGAGCAGTACTTC
TRBJ2-3 TRBV11-2 NA TRBD2 CASSLAGGLFTDTQYF TGTGCCAGCAGCTTAGCGGGGGGACTTTTCACAGATACGCAGTATTTT
TRBJ2-7 TRBV20-1 NA NA CSARDGYEQYF TGCAGTGCTAGAGACGGCTACGAGCAGTACTTC
TRBJ2-1 TRBV11-2 few TRBD2 CASSLGTSGGDEQFF TGTGCCAGCAGCTTAGGGACTAGCGGTGGCGATGAGCAGTTCTTC
TRBJ2-7 TRBV28 NA TRBD2 CASIPGTSGSGEQYF TGTGCCAGCATTCCCGGGACTAGCGGGAGTGGCGAGCAGTACTTC
TRBJ2-2 TRBV19 once NA CASSISPPGAGALNTGELFF TGTGCCAGTAGTATATCCCCCCCGGGGGCGGGAGCTCTGAACACCGGGGAGCTGTTTTTT
TRBJ2-7 TRBV29-1 NA TRBD1 CSVATGRTYEQYF TGCAGCGTCGCGACAGGGCGAACCTACGAGCAGTACTTC
TRBJ2-7 TRBV24-1 NA TRBD2 CATSDGTSGIYSEQYF TGTGCCACCAGTGATGGGACTAGCGGGATTTATAGCGAGCAGTACTTC
TRBJ1-2 TRBV6-5 NA TRBD1 CASTRTGTYYGYTF TGTGCCAGCACCCGGACAGGGACTTACTATGGCTACACCTTC
TRBJ2-5 TRBV27 NA NA CAIPFRGGPWHQETQYF TGTGCCATCCCCTTTAGGGGGGGACCATGGCACCAAGAGACCCAGTACTTC
TRBJ2-5 TRBV7-9 NA NA CASSFTAAQETQYF TGTGCCAGCAGCTTCACGGCGGCCCAAGAGACCCAGTACTTC
TRBJ2-7 TRBV4-2 NA NA CASSPGTVIHEQYF TGTGCCAGCAGCCCAGGTACCGTTATCCACGAGCAGTACTTC
TRBJ2-1 TRBV5-1 NA NA CASSKLSGEGSYNEQFF TGCGCCAGCAGCAAGCTTAGCGGAGAGGGCTCCTACAATGAGCAGTTCTTC
TRBJ2-7 TRBV29-1 NA TRBD2 CSVGLAGGGLYEQYF TGCAGCGTTGGACTAGCGGGAGGGGGGCTCTACGAGCAGTACTTC
TRBJ1-1 TRBV6-6 NA NA CASSYNPRLMNTEAFF TGTGCCAGCAGTTATAACCCTAGGCTCATGAACACTGAAGCTTTCTTT